This TCR beta chain was retrieved from a study of T-cell memory formation after mild COVID-19. Study-level points and caveats: A balance of CD4 and CD8 characterized clones contracting day 15 to 85, whereas later expanders leaned CD4+.

The TCR alpha and TCR beta cDNA libraries, bearing sample barcodes and UMIs, were generated by 5'RACE using constant-segment primers. TCRdb re-called the 5' RACE reads with MiXCR, one entry per CDR3 protein. Of hundreds of thousands of distinct CDR3 sequences in the sample, approximately 19% are singletons; the top ten hold under 25%. Only a few counts were recorded for this clonotype. Its specificity is not known. This receptor was identified in a young man who had mild COVID-19 (a few samples of this study predate the infection). Cell type and time point are not known. Specimen: PBMCs or a T cell subset sorted from them (not recorded which).

CDR3 nucleotides: TGCAGTGCCTTGAGGCGCATGAACACTGAAGCTTTCTTT. It is translated as CSALRRMNTEAFF. J is TRBJ1-1 and V is TRBV20-1; D is unresolved. V was shortened by 6 bases and J by 0 bases, with 11 bases between the two germline ends. The CDR3 spans 13 residues. The germline gives CDR1 DFQATT, CDR2 SNEGSKA (reference sequence).